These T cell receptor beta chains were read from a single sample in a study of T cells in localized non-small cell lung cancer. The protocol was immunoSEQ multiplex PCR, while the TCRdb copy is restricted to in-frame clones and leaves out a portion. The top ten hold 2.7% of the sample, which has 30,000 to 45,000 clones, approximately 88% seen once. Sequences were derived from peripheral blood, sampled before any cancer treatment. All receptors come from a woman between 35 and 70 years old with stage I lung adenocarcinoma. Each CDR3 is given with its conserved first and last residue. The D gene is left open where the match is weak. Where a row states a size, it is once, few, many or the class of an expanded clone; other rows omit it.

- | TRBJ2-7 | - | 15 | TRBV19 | TGTGCCAGTTCCCCAGGGCGTCAGGAGTCCTACGAGCAGTACTTC | CASSPGRQESYEQYF
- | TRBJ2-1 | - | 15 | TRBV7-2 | TGTGCCAGCAGTCTGTGGGGACTCGAAAACAATGAGCAGTTCTTC | CASSLWGLENNEQFF
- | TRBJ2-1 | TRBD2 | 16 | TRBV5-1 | TGCGCCAGCCCAGCGGGGGGATCCTTACGATACAATGAGCAGTTCTTC | CASPAGGSLRYNEQFF
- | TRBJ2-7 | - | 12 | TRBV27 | TGTGCCAGCGTTAGTCAGGGGCGGGAGCAGTACTTC | CASVSQGREQYF
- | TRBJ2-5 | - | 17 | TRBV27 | TGTGCCAGCAGTTTCCTCCCGGTAGGGGAGTGGCAAGAGACCCAGTACTTC | CASSFLPVGEWQETQYF
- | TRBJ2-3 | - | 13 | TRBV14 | TGTGCCAGCAGCCGCAGCGGAACAGATACGCAGTATTTT | CASSRSGTDTQYF
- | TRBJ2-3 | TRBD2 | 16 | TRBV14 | TGTGCCAGCAGCCCCAAGTCAGCGGGAGAGATAGATACGCAGTATTTT | CASSPKSAGEIDTQYF
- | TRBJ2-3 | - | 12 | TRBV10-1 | TGCGCCAGCAGTCCTCCCGGGGACTCGCAGTATTTT | CASSPPGDSQYF
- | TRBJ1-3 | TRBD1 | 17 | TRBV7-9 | TGTGCCAGCAGCTCCGCCGGGACAGGGGTCTCTGGAAACACCATATATTTT | CASSSAGTGVSGNTIYF
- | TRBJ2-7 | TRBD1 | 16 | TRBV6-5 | TGTGCCAGCAGTTACTCGGGACAGGGGTCCGGCTACGAGCAGTACTTC | CASSYSGQGSGYEQYF
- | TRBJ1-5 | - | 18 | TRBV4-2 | TGTGCCAGCAGCCAAGATCTCAACAGGAAGTATAGCAATCAGCCCCAGCATTTT | CASSQDLNRKYSNQPQHF
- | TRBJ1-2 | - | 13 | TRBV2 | TGTGCCACCTCTGAAGGACGGACCTATGGCTACACCTTC | CATSEGRTYGYTF
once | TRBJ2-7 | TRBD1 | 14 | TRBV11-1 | TGTGCCAGCAGCTCAGGGACAGTCGACTACGAGCAGTACTTC | CASSSGTVDYEQYF
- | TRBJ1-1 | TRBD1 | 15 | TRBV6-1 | TGTGCCAGCAGTGAAGGACAGGGGGCCGGAACTGAAGCTTTCTTT | CASSEGQGAGTEAFF
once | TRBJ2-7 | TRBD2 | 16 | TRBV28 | TGTGCCACGGGAGCGGAACTAGCGGGAGGGAACTACGAGCAGTACTTC | CATGAELAGGNYEQYF
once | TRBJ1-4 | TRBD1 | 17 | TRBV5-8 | TGTGCCAGCAACCCGGGACAGCCCATAGCAACTAATGAAAAACTGTTTTTT | CASNPGQPIATNEKLFF
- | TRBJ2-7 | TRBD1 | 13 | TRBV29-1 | TGCAGCGTTGCGGGACAGAGCTTTTCCGAGCAGTACTTC | CSVAGQSFSEQYF
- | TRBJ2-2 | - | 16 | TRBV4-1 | TGCGCCACACGTCCCCCGTTGACGGAGTCCACCGGGGAGCTGTTTTTT | CATRPPLTESTGELFF
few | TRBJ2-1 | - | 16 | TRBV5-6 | TGTGCCAGCAGTTCCTTCGCTGGGGCCTCTTACAATGAGCAGTTCTTC | CASSSFAGASYNEQFF
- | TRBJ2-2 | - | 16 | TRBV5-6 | TGTGCCAGCAGCGAGCAGGGGTCCTGGAACACCGGGGAGCTGTTTTTT | CASSEQGSWNTGELFF
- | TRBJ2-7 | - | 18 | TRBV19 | TGTGCCAGTAGTATAGATCTATTAAGGGGCGGCATCCCCTACGAGCAGTACTTC | CASSIDLLRGGIPYEQYF
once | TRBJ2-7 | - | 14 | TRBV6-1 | TGTGCCAGCAGCCTCTCACAGGCTTCCTACGAGCAGTACTTC | CASSLSQASYEQYF
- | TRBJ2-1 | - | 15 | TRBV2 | TGTGCCAGCAAATCTACGGGAGAGCCCCTCGTTGAGCAGTTCTTC | CASKSTGEPLVEQFF
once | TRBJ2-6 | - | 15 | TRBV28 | TGTGCCAGCAGTACCTCTGCGACCGGGGCCAACGTCCTGACTTTC | CASSTSATGANVLTF
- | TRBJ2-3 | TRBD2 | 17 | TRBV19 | TGTGCCAGTAGTAAGTGGACTAGCGGGAGGACCACAGATACGCAGTATTTT | CASSKWTSGRTTDTQYF
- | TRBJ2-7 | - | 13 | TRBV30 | TGTGCCTCGTCCCTAGGAGATAGCGACGAGCAGTACTTC | CASSLGDSDEQYF
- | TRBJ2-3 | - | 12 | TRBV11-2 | TGTGCCAGCAGCTTAGAAGCTTATACGCAGTATTTT | CASSLEAYTQYF
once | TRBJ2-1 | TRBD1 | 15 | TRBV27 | TGTGCCAGCAGTTTCTCTTCTTACAGGGGTAATGAGCAGTTCTTC | CASSFSSYRGNEQFF
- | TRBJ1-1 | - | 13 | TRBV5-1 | TGCGCCAGCAGCTTTAGCGGGCAGCCTGGAGCTTTCTTT | CASSFSGQPGAFF
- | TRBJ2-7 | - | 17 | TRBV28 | TGTGCCAGCAGTTTCCCCCAACAGGGTCGCGGGTCCTACGAGCAGTACTTC | CASSFPQQGRGSYEQYF
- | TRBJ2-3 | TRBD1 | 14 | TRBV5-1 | TGCGCCAGCAGCTGGGACAGGGTCTCGGATACGCAGTATTTT | CASSWDRVSDTQYF
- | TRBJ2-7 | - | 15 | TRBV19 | TGTGCCAGTAGTTTACAGGGACGGATCCCCTACGAGCAGTACTTC | CASSLQGRIPYEQYF
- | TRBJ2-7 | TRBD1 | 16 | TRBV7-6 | TGTGCCAGCAGCGTAAGCCCGGGACAGGGGGGTTACGAGCAGTACTTC | CASSVSPGQGGYEQYF
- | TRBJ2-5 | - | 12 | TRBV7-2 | TGTGCCAGCAGCTCCCATCAAGAGACCCAGTACTTC | CASSSHQETQYF
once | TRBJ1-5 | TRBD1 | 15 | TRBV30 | TGTGCCTGGAGCACCCCGGGACAGCTTAATCAGCCCCAGCATTTT | CAWSTPGQLNQPQHF
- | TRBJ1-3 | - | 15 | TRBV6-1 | TGTGCCAGCAGTGAAGTGAAGGCTCTTCGAAACACCATATATTTT | CASSEVKALRNTIYF
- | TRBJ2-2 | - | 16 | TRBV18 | TGTGCCAGCTCACTCAGCGCCCAACCGAACACCGGGGAGCTGTTTTTT | CASSLSAQPNTGELFF
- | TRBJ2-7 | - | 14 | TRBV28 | TGTGCCAGCAGCCTCTATGGACAGTCCTACGAGCAGTACTTC | CASSLYGQSYEQYF
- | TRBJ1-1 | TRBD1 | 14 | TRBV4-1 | TGCGCCAGCAGCCGAGGACAGGAGAACACTGAAGCTTTCTTT | CASSRGQENTEAFF
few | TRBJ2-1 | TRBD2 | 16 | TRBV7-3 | TGTGCCAGCAGCTCCGGACTAGCGGGGCTTGGGTATGAGCAGTTCTTC | CASSSGLAGLGYEQFF
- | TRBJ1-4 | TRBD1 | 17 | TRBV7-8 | TGTGCCAGCAGCTTAGCGACAGGGGGCGCGGATACTGAAAAACTGTTTTTT | CASSLATGGADTEKLFF
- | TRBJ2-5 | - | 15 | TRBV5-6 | TGTGCCAGCAGCTTGGAGGAGGACTACCAAGAGACCCAGTACTTC | CASSLEEDYQETQYF
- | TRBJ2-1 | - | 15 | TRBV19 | TGTGCCAGTAGTATTATTAGTTCCGTGACCAATGAGCAGTTCTTC | CASSIISSVTNEQFF
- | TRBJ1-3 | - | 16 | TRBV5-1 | TGCGCCAGCAGCCGAACAGGGCAAAATGCCGGAAACACCATATATTTT | CASSRTGQNAGNTIYF